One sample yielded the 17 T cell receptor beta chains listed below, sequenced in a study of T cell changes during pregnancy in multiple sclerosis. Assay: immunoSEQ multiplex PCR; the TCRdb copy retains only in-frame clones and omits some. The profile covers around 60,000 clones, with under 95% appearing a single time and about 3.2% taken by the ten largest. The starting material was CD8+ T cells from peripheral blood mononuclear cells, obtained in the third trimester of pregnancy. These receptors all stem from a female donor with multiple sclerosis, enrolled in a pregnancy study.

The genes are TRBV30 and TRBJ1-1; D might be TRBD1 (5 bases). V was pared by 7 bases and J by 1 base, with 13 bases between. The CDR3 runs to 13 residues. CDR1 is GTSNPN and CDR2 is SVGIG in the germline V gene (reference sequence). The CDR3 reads CASSRDENTEAFF. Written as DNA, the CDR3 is TGTGCCTCGTCGCGGGACGAGAACACTGAAGCTTTCTTT.

The CDR3 DNA is TGCGCCAGCAGCCAAGATGGGGAGGGATTCTACGAGCAGTACTTC. Its translation is CASSQDGEGFYEQYF. The V call is TRBV4-1, the J call TRBJ2-7; 7 positions match TRBD2. The CDR3 loop spans 15 amino acids. The junction had 5 bases not matched to a gene; V was cut back by 0 bases and J by 3 bases. Germline CDR1 and CDR2: MGHRA and YSYEKL.

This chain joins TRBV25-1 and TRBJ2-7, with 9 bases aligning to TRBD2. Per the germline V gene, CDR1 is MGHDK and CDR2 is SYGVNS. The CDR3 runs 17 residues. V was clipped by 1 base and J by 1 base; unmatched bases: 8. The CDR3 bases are TGTGCCAGCAGTGAATGGAATAGCGGGAGTTTTTCCTACGAGCAGTACTTC. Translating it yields CASSEWNSGSFSYEQYF.

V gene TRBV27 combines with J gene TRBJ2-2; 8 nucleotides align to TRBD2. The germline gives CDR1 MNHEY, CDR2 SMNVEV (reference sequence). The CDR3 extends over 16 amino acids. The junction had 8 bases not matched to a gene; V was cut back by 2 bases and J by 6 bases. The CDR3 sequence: CASSLLAGGLAGELFF. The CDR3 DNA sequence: TGTGCCAGCAGTTTACTTGCGGGAGGCCTCGCCGGGGAGCTGTTTTTT.

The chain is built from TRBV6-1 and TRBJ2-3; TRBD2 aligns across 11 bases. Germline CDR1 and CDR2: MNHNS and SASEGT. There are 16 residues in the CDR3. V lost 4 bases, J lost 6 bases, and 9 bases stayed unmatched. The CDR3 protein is CASSGPLAGVRDTQYF. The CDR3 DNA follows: TGTGCCAGCAGTGGACCACTAGCGGGAGTTCGGGATACGCAGTATTTT.

CDR3 nucleotides: TGCGCCAGCAGCTTGGAATGGTCCGGGGAGACCCAGTACTTC. As protein: CASSLEWSGETQYF. The gene calls are TRBV5-1 and TRBJ2-5; no firm D call. CDR1 and CDR2 (germline): SGHRS, YFSETQ. V was shortened by 0 bases and J by 5 bases, with 11 bases between the two germline ends. The CDR3 consists of 14 residues. Drawing the rest from reference TRBV5-1 and TRBJ2-5, the complete variable domain is KAGVTQTPRYLIKTRGQQVTLSCSPISGHRSVSWYQQTPGQGLQFLFEYFSETQRNKGNFPGRFSGRQFSNSRSEMNVSTLELGDSALYLCASSLEWSGETQYFGPGTRLLVL.

CDR3 sequence (DNA): TGTGCCAGCAGTTTAGAGGTTAATAGCAATCAGCCCCAGCATTTT. It yields the protein CASSLEVNSNQPQHF. The chain couples TRBV27 to TRBJ1-5; D gene ambiguous. Trimming removed 2 bases at V and 0 bases at J, with 8 bases between. This CDR3 has 15 residues. Germline CDR1 and CDR2: MNHEY and SMNVEV (reference sequence).

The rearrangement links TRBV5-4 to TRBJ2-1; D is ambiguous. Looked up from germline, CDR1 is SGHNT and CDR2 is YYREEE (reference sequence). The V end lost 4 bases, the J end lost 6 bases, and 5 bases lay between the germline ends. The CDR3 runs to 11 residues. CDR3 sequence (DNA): TGTGCCAGCAGCGTCAGCAATGAGCAGTTCTTC. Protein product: CASSVSNEQFF.

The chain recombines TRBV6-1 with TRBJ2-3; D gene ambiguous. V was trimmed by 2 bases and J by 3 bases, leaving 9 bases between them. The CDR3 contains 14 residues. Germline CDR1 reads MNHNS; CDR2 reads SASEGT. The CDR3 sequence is CASSESLRTDTQYF. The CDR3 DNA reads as TGTGCCAGCAGTGAAAGCCTGAGGACAGATACGCAGTATTTT.

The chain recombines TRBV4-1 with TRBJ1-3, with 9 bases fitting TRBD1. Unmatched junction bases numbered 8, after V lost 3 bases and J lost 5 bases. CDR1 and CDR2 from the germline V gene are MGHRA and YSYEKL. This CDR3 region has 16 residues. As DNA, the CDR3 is TGCGCCAGCAGCCATAAACAGGGGGCGGCCCGAAACACCATATATTTT. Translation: CASSHKQGAARNTIYF.

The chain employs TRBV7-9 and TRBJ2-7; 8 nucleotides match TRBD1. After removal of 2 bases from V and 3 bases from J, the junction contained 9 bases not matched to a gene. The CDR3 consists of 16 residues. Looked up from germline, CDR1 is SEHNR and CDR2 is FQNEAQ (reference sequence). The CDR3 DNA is TGTGCCAGCAGCTTACCACAGGGGGTGGATATCTACGAGCAGTACTTC. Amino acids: CASSLPQGVDIYEQYF.

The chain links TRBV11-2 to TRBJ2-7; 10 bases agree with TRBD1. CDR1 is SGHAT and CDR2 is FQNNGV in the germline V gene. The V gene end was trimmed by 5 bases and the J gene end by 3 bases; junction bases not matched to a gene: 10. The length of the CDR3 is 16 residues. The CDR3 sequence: CASSPVGGQGYYEQYF. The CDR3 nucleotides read TGTGCCAGCAGCCCAGTAGGGGGACAGGGGTACTACGAGCAGTACTTC.

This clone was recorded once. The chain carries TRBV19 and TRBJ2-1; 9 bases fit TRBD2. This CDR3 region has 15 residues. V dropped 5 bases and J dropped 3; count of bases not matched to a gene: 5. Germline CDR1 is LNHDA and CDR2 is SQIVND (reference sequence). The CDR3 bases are TGTGCCAGTAGTCCTCTAGCGGGACTCTACAATGAGCAGTTCTTC. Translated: CASSPLAGLYNEQFF.

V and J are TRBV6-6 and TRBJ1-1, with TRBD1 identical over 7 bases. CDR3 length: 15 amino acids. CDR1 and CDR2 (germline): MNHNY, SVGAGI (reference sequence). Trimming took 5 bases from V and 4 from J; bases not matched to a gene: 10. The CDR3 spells CASSPVDRDGTEAFF. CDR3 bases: TGTGCCAGCAGTCCCGTCGACAGGGACGGCACTGAAGCTTTCTTT.

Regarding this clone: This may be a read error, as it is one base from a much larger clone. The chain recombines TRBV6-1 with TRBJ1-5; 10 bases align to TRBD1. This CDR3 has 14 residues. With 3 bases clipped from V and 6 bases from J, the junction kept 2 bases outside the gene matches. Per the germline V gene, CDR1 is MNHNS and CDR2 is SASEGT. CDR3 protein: CASSDGTGVQPQHF. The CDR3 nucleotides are TGTGCCAGCAGTGACGGGACAGGGGTTCAGCCCCAGCATTTT.

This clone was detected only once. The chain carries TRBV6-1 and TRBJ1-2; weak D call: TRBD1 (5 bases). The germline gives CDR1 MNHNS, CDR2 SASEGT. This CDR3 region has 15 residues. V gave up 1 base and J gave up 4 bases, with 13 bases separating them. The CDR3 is CASSEGTSTPYGYTF. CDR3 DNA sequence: TGTGCCAGCAGTGAAGGGACATCGACTCCCTATGGCTACACCTTC.

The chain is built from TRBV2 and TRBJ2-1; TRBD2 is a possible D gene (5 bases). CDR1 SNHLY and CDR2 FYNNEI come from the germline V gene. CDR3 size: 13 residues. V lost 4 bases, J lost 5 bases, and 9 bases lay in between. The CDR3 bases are TGTGCCAGCAGTGGGACGGAGGACAATGAGCAGTTCTTC. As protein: CASSGTEDNEQFF.